Each of the 2 T cell receptor beta chains below was sequenced from the same sample in a study of cytomegalovirus exposure and HLA in healthy donors. Both 60 Vbeta primers and 13 Jbeta primers went into the PCR. Using immunoSEQ multiplex PCR, the repertoire was profiled, and TCRdb retains in-frame clones only, with some absent. Altogether 100,000 to 120,000 clones are present, around 75% being singletons, with the ten largest covering around 6.9%. The sample consisted of PBMCs. These receptors all come from a man younger than 40 in good health and CMV-seropositive.

V is TRBV7-8 and J is TRBJ1-5; maybe TRBD1 (5 bases). The V gene lost 5 bases and the J gene lost 0 bases, with 14 bases spanning the gap. Germline CDR1 reads SGHVS; CDR2 reads FQNEAQ. The CDR3 sequence is 16 residues long. The CDR3 nucleotides read TGTGCCAGCAGCCTGGGGCAGTCTTATAGCAATCAGCCCCAGCATTTT. Protein product: CASSLGQSYSNQPQHF. The full variable domain, rest sourced from reference TRBV7-8 and TRBJ1-5, is GAGVSQSPRYKVAKRGQDVALRCDPISGHVSLFWYQQALGQGPEFLTYFQNEAQLDKSGLPSDRFFAERPEGSVSTLKIQRTQQEDSAVYLCASSLGQSYSNQPQHFGDGTRLSIL.

The rearrangement joins TRBV5-4 to TRBJ1-2; 12 nucleotides line up with TRBD1. Germline V lookup: CDR1 SGHNT, CDR2 YYREEE (reference sequence). The V segment lost 10 bases and the J segment 3 bases; nucleotides outside the gene matches: 7. The length of the CDR3 is 14 residues. The CDR3 DNA reads TGTGCCTTTTCCGGGACAGGGGGCGACTATGGCTACACCTTC. The encoded protein is CAFSGTGGDYGYTF.